Below are 32 T cell receptor beta chains sequenced from a single sample in a study of CD8 T cells in ankylosing spondylitis. Study conclusions and caveats: Blood from ankylosing spondylitis patients appeared to carry a characteristic roughly eight-variant TCR beta motif.

Their cognate antigens are unknown. From the 5' RACE reads, TCRdb called clonotypes with MiXCR, one entry per CDR3 protein. Altogether 400,000 or so distinct CDR3 sequences are present, roughly 25% being singletons, with the ten largest covering roughly 0.8%. Sequenced material: blood, either unsorted or a sorted T cell fraction (not recorded which). The receptors were sampled from a male donor with ankylosing spondylitis.

The chain carries TRBV20-1 and TRBJ2-6; TRBD1 aligns across 7 bases. The CDR3 runs to 15 residues. The ends lost 2 bases at V and 4 bases at J; junction bases unmatched: 5. The germline V gene encodes CDR1 DFQATT and CDR2 SNEGSKA (reference sequence). The CDR3 protein is CSARLTGPGANVLTF. The CDR3 DNA sequence: TGCAGTGCTAGACTGACAGGGCCCGGGGCCAACGTCCTGACTTTC.

There are a few counts of this clonotype. The genes are TRBV12-3 or TRBV12-4 and TRBJ2-2; 8 nucleotides agree with TRBD2. The CDR3 runs to 15 residues. The V and J ends lost 3 bases and 3 bases, in that order; junction bases with no gene match: 3. CDR3 amino acids: CASSFGGGYTGELFF. In DNA, the CDR3 is TGTGCCAGCAGTTTTGGCGGGGGGTACACCGGGGAGCTGTTTTTT.

This clonotype was counted at least ten times. The chain carries TRBV15 and TRBJ2-4; possibly TRBD2 for D (6 bases). This CDR3 spans 16 amino acids. Trimming removed 0 bases at V and 3 bases at J, with 12 bases between. Germline CDR1 reads LNHNV; CDR2 reads YYDKDF (reference sequence). The CDR3 DNA reads TGTGCCACCAGCAGAGATGGAGGGGATGGCAAAAACATTCAGTACTTC. Amino acids: CATSRDGGDGKNIQYF.

The CDR3 protein is CASSNRDYEQFF. DNA of the CDR3: TGTGCCAGTAGTAACCGGGACTATGAGCAGTTCTTC. J is TRBJ2-1 and V is TRBV19; perhaps TRBD2 as D (6 bases). Germline V CDR1 and CDR2: LNHDA, SQIVND (reference sequence). V shed 4 bases and J shed 8 bases, with 9 bases lying between them. The CDR3 has 12 residues. The full variable domain, with the rest looked up from reference TRBV19 and TRBJ2-1, is DGGITQSPKYLFRKEGQNVTLSCEQNLNHDAMYWYRQDPGQGLRLIYYSQIVNDFQKGDIAEGYSVSREKKESFPLTVTSAQKNPTAFYLCASSNRDYEQFFGPGTRLTVL.

This clonotype came up a few times. This rearrangement joins TRBV4-2 to TRBJ2-2, with D possibly called TRBD1 or TRBD2 (5 bases each). The CDR3 loop spans 17 amino acids. Between the trimmed V and J ends, which lost 1 base and 4 bases, there was a span of 16 bases. The germline V gene has CDR1 LGHNA and CDR2 YNFKEQ. CDR3 amino acids: CASSQGGFSEATGELFF. In DNA form, the CDR3 reads TGTGCCAGCAGCCAAGGGGGGTTTAGCGAAGCCACCGGGGAGCTGTTTTTT.

The rearrangement links TRBV20-1 to TRBJ2-7; TRBD2 agrees at 8 bases. Trimming cost V 5 bases and J 2 bases; bases outside gene matches: 11. The CDR3 sequence is 15 residues long. Germline V CDR1 and CDR2: DFQATT, SNEGSKA (reference sequence). CDR3 sequence: CSAQRASGSPYEQYF. The DNA of the CDR3 is TGCAGTGCTCAAAGGGCTAGCGGGTCCCCCTACGAGCAGTACTTC.

There are a few counts of this clonotype. The chain has TRBV12-3 or TRBV12-4 and TRBJ1-6; D not resolved. The CDR3 contains 15 residues. V lost 5 bases and J lost 7, with 15 bases in between. CDR3 sequence: CASSPRAGGNSPLHF. In nucleotides, the CDR3 is TGTGCCAGCAGTCCCCGGGCGGGTGGGAATTCACCCCTCCACTTT.

This clonotype was detected ten times or more. The chain has TRBV7-2 and TRBJ1-1; 7 bases map to TRBD1. The CDR3 extends over 15 amino acids. The J segment lost 3 bases and the V segment lost 6 bases, leaving 10 bases of the junction unmatched. Germline CDR1 SGHTA, CDR2 FQGNSA. The CDR3 reads CASSVLGQRDTEAFF. DNA for the CDR3: TGTGCCAGCAGTGTTCTGGGACAGCGGGACACTGAAGCTTTCTTT.

The chain joins TRBV5-1 to TRBJ2-1; 7 bases match TRBD2. Germline lookup yields CDR1 SGHRS and CDR2 YFSETQ. With V trimmed by 0 bases and J by 8 bases, 5 bases remained unmatched. There are 14 residues in the CDR3. The CDR3 DNA sequence: TGCGCCAGCAGCTTGGGGACTAGAGAAGATGAGCAGTTCTTC. It yields the protein CASSLGTREDEQFF.

Here the CDR3 DNA reads TGTGCCAGCAGTGATTACGAGCAGTACGTC. Its protein product is CASSDYEQYV. The V gene is TRBV2, the J gene TRBJ2-7; D call uncertain. V shed 3 bases and J shed 4 bases, with 1 base lying between them. The CDR3 has 10 residues. Germline V gives CDR1 SNHLY, CDR2 FYNNEI.

The J gene is TRBJ2-3, the V gene TRBV20-1; 8 bases fit TRBD1. There are 14 residues in the CDR3. V gave up 6 bases and J gave up 2 bases; unmatched junction bases: 7. Per germline, CDR1 DFQATT and CDR2 SNEGSKA (reference sequence). In nucleotides, the CDR3 is TGCAGTGCAGGACAGGGCCCGAACACAGATACGCAGTATTTT. It specifies CSAGQGPNTDTQYF.

A few counts support this clonotype. The rearrangement links TRBV10-2 to TRBJ2-7; D perhaps matches TRBD2 (5 bases). The V and J ends lost 0 bases and 4 bases respectively, with 7 bases between them. CDR1 WSHSY and CDR2 SAAADI come from the germline V gene. The CDR3 is 13 amino acids. The CDR3 region is CASSESSGYEQYF. The CDR3 nucleotides read TGCGCCAGCAGTGAGTCATCGGGGTACGAGCAGTACTTC.

In this sample, this clonotype turned up many times. The rearrangement links TRBV12-3 or TRBV12-4 to TRBJ2-5, with a weak D call TRBD1 (5 bases). The CDR3 spans 12 residues. Trimming left V 3 bases short and J 4 bases short, with 6 bases between. CDR3 sequence reads: CASSLGRETQYF. DNA for the CDR3: TGTGCCAGCAGTTTGGGGCGAGAGACCCAGTACTTC.

The gene calls are TRBV20-1 and TRBJ2-7; the D is unclear. Germline V gene sequence: CDR1 DFQATT, CDR2 SNEGSKA (reference sequence). Trimming stripped 5 bases from V and 5 bases from J, with 16 bases between. The CDR3 is 13 amino acids. The chain's CDR3 is CSARQPDTNEQYF. Here the CDR3 DNA reads TGCAGTGCTCGGCAGCCCGATACAAACGAGCAGTACTTC.

The chain carries TRBV6-1 and TRBJ2-1, with D possibly TRBD2 on 6 matching bases. The CDR3 has 15 residues. Per germline, CDR1 MNHNS and CDR2 SASEGT. The V end was cut by 6 bases, the J end by 2 bases, with 14 bases between. The CDR3 sequence: CASRVRDGAYNEQFF. The CDR3 bases are TGTGCCAGCAGAGTGCGGGACGGTGCCTACAATGAGCAGTTCTTC.

The chain couples TRBV20-1 to TRBJ2-3, with 11 bases identical to TRBD2. V shed 3 bases and J 3 bases; nucleotides not matched to a gene: 5. CDR3 length: 15 amino acids. Germline CDR1 is DFQATT and CDR2 is SNEGSKA (reference sequence). The CDR3: CSASVAGGPTDTQYF. CDR3 DNA sequence: TGCAGTGCTAGTGTAGCGGGAGGGCCGACAGATACGCAGTATTTT.

In this sample, this clonotype turned up a few times. The J gene is TRBJ2-2, the V gene TRBV6-2 or TRBV6-3; D gene unclear. This CDR3 has 14 amino acids. Germline-derived CDR1 and CDR2 are MNHEY and SVGEGT. Trimming cost V 2 bases and J 7 bases, with 11 bases left between them. The CDR3 nucleotides read TGTGCCAGCAGTTACGGCTTGCGAGACGGGGAGCTGTTTTTT. As protein: CASSYGLRDGELFF.

This clonotype appeared many times. The rearrangement uses TRBV10-3 and TRBJ2-2; D might be TRBD1 (7 bases). V shed 3 bases and J shed 11 bases, with 13 bases lying between them. Germline V CDR1 and CDR2: ENHRY, SYGVKD. The CDR3 has 13 residues. The chain's CDR3 is CAISDGRGDELFF. The CDR3 nucleotides read TGTGCCATCAGTGATGGCAGGGGGGACGAGCTGTTTTTT.

The V gene is TRBV12-3 or TRBV12-4, the J gene TRBJ1-2; TRBD1 is a possible D gene (5 bases). This CDR3 contains 13 residues. Trimming stripped 6 bases from V and 6 bases from J, with 14 bases between. Here the CDR3 DNA reads TGTGCCAGCAGCCTGGCCAGGGTGGATGGCTACACCTTC. Residues: CASSLARVDGYTF.

The chain couples TRBV24-1 to TRBJ2-3; D is perhaps TRBD2 (7 bases). This CDR3 region has 17 residues. Germline V gene data show CDR1 as KGHDR and CDR2 as SFDVKD. Between the trimmed V and J ends, which lost 3 bases and 1 base, there was a span of 16 bases. Written as DNA, the CDR3 is TGTGCCACCAGTGATAGCTCGGGGGGCGAGGGCACAGATACGCAGTATTTT. Translating it yields CATSDSSGGEGTDTQYF.

V is TRBV18 and J is TRBJ2-1; a weak D match, TRBD2 (5 bases). CDR1 is KGHSH and CDR2 is LQKENI in the germline V gene. V was shortened by 2 bases and J by 0 bases, with 11 bases between the two germline ends. The CDR3 contains 16 residues. The CDR3 protein is CASSPMDWSSYNEQFF. The CDR3 DNA reads TGTGCCAGCTCACCAATGGACTGGAGCTCCTACAATGAGCAGTTCTTC.

This clonotype has at least ten counts. The chain links TRBV5-1 to TRBJ1-2; D perhaps matches TRBD1 (5 bases). The germline V and J ends were trimmed by 0 bases and 4 bases, with 13 bases remaining between them. The CDR3 length is 15 residues. Germline V lookup: CDR1 SGHRS, CDR2 YFSETQ. The CDR3 region is CASSLGWGRSYGYTF. CDR3 sequence (DNA): TGCGCCAGCAGCTTGGGCTGGGGACGGAGCTATGGCTACACCTTC.

In this sample, this clonotype turned up a few times. CDR3 DNA sequence: TGTGCCAGCAGCCAAGGTCCAGCAAGATATGGCTACACCTTC. This encodes CASSQGPARYGYTF. V gene TRBV3-1 combines with J gene TRBJ1-2; unclear D gene. CDR1 and CDR2 from the germline V gene are LGHDT and YNNKEL (reference sequence). V lost 1 base and J lost 5, with 11 bases in between. The CDR3 runs 14 residues.

The gene calls are TRBV3-1 and TRBJ1-4; D is unresolved. V gave up 0 bases and J gave up 7 bases, with 6 bases separating them. The CDR3 has 13 residues. Germline V lookup: CDR1 LGHDT, CDR2 YNNKEL (reference sequence). For the CDR3, the DNA is TGTGCCAGCAGCCAAGATTTGAGTGAAAAACTGTTTTTT. It is translated as CASSQDLSEKLFF.

V usage is TRBV11-2 and J usage is TRBJ1-5; 10 nucleotides align to TRBD1. Germline V lookup: CDR1 SGHAT, CDR2 FQNNGV. With 3 bases clipped from V and 3 bases from J, the junction kept 2 bases outside the gene matches. This CDR3 has 15 residues. In nucleotides, the CDR3 is TGTGCCAGCAGCTTCGGGACAGGGGTCAATCAGCCCCAGCATTTT. Amino acids: CASSFGTGVNQPQHF.

The chain is built from TRBV11-2 and TRBJ1-3; 11 bases map to TRBD1. CDR3 length equals 17 residues. Per germline, CDR1 SGHAT and CDR2 FQNNGV. V dropped 2 bases and J dropped 3; count of bases not matched to a gene: 6. CDR3 in amino acids: CASSLPRTGGFGNTIYF. The CDR3, as DNA: TGTGCCAGCAGCTTACCCCGGACAGGGGGCTTTGGAAACACCATATATTTT.

This clonotype was observed a few times. This chain links TRBV12-3 or TRBV12-4 with TRBJ1-1, with TRBD1 matching over 8 bases. The CDR3 loop spans 16 amino acids. V was pared by 6 bases and J by 4 bases, with 13 bases of the junction left unmatched. CDR3 region: CASRPTGAGVSTEAFF. CDR3 nucleotides: TGTGCCAGCAGACCGACAGGGGCCGGGGTTTCCACTGAAGCTTTCTTT.

The table lists this clonotype with a few counts. The genes are TRBV7-9 and TRBJ2-3; D call uncertain. This CDR3 has 14 residues. Germline lookup yields CDR1 SEHNR and CDR2 FQNEAQ (reference sequence). The germline V and J ends were trimmed by 1 base and 8 bases, with 13 bases remaining between them. CDR3 sequence: CASSLEGTLSTQYF. In DNA form, the CDR3 reads TGTGCCAGCAGCTTAGAAGGCACACTATCTACGCAGTATTTT.

CDR3 region: CASRPRVGHEQYF. The CDR3 nucleotides read TGTGCCAGCAGGCCCAGGGTGGGCCACGAGCAGTACTTC. V usage is TRBV5-6 and J usage is TRBJ2-7, with D maybe TRBD1 (5 bases). The CDR3 is 13 amino acids. V was trimmed by 5 bases and J by 5 bases, leaving 14 bases between them. The germline V gene encodes CDR1 SGHDT and CDR2 YYEEEE. Filled out from reference TRBV5-6 and TRBJ2-7, the complete variable domain reads DAGVTQSPTHLIKTRGQQVTLRCSPKSGHDTVSWYQQALGQGPQFIFQYYEEEERQRGNFPDRFSGHQFPNYSSELNVNALLLGDSALYLCASRPRVGHEQYFGPGTRLTVT.

This clonotype has only a few counts. This chain links TRBV29-1 with TRBJ2-2; 9 nucleotides match TRBD2. The junction had 9 bases not matched to a gene; V was cut back by 6 bases and J by 4 bases. Germline V gene data show CDR1 as SQVTM and CDR2 as ANQGSEA. The CDR3 extends over 15 amino acids. The CDR3 nucleotides read TGCAGCGTGGGGGAGACTAGCGGATCCACCGGGGAGCTGTTTTTT. It translates to CSVGETSGSTGELFF.

This clonotype appeared a few times. V and J are TRBV11-2 and TRBJ1-2; D is undetermined. CDR1 and CDR2 from the germline V gene are SGHAT and FQNNGV. This CDR3 is built from 13 residues. V lost 4 bases and J lost 7, with 13 bases in between. The CDR3 reads CASSSRLVGGYTF. The CDR3, as DNA: TGTGCCAGCAGCTCCCGATTGGTGGGTGGCTACACCTTC.

This clonotype occurred a few times. The genes are TRBV5-1 and TRBJ2-1; no clear D. Trimming took off 0 bases at V and 8 bases at J, with 9 bases between the two ends. CDR1 SGHRS and CDR2 YFSETQ come from the germline V gene. The CDR3 covers 13 residues. This CDR3 reads CASSLDRLDEQFF. CDR3 DNA sequence: TGCGCCAGCAGCTTGGACCGCCTCGATGAGCAGTTCTTC.